This entry lists 4 T cell receptor beta chains sequenced from one sample in a study of T cell responses to AZD1222 COVID-19 vaccine. Assay used: immunoSEQ multiplex PCR; TCRdb lists only in-frame clones, some missing. The table has approximately 160,000 clones, roughly nine tenths seen once. The sequencing here drew on peripheral blood, taken on day 0 of AZD1222 vaccination. The receptors shown here come from an adult in good health.

The chain combines TRBV12-5 with TRBJ1-3, with D unclear. The V end was cut by 4 bases, the J end by 4 bases, with 23 bases between. From germline, CDR1 is LGHNT and CDR2 FRNRAP. There are 18 residues in the CDR3. This chain's CDR3 is CASGYSDGALLEGNTIYF. The CDR3 bases are TGTGCTAGTGGTTATTCCGACGGAGCCCTCCTGGAAGGAAACACCATATATTTT. Complete variable domain (other parts from reference TRBV12-5 and TRBJ1-3): DARVTQTPRHKVTEMGQEVTMRCQPILGHNTVFWYRQTMMQGLELLAYFRNRAPLDDSGMPKDRFSAEMPDATLATLKIQPSEPRDSAVYFCASGYSDGALLEGNTIYFGEGSWLTVV.

The chain links TRBV15 to TRBJ1-1, with a possible D match to TRBD1 (6 bases). The germline CDR1 and CDR2 sequences are LNHNV and YYDKDF (reference sequence). This CDR3 is built from 15 residues. The V end was cut by 0 bases, the J end by 0 bases, with 8 bases between. This CDR3 reads CATSRDRGLNTEAFF. CDR3 bases: TGTGCCACCAGCAGAGACAGGGGATTGAACACTGAAGCTTTCTTT. The full variable domain, with the rest looked up from reference TRBV15 and TRBJ1-1, is DAMVIQNPRYQVTQFGKPVTLSCSQTLNHNVMYWYQQKSSQAPKLLFHYYDKDFNNEADTPDNFQSRRPNTSFCFLDIRSPGLGDTAMYLCATSRDRGLNTEAFFGQGTRLTVV.

The chain has TRBV27 and TRBJ1-6; a weak D match, TRBD1 (6 bases). Trimming took 4 bases from V and 1 from J, leaving 20 bases between them. The CDR3 is made up of 19 amino acids. Germline CDR1 is MNHEY and CDR2 is SMNVEV (reference sequence). The DNA for the CDR3 is TGTGCCAGCAGTTCTGGGGGCGAGGCAGGGTGGTCCTATAATTCACCCCTCCACTTT. Protein sequence: CASSSGGEAGWSYNSPLHF.

This chain connects TRBV11-2 to TRBJ2-1, with a weak D call TRBD2 (7 bases). The CDR3 consists of 17 residues. CDR1 is SGHAT, CDR2 FQNNGV, per germline. Trimming took 1 base from V and 3 from J, leaving 16 bases between them. CDR3 in amino acids: CASSLAIRRGGYNEQFF. Written as DNA, the CDR3 is TGTGCCAGCAGCTTAGCGATCAGGAGGGGGGGCTACAATGAGCAGTTCTTC.